This entry features one T cell receptor beta chain sequence. The data belong to a study of blood T cell repertoires in COVID-19. About the research overall: Samples of COVID-19 (acute and convalescent) were obtained from the United States, Italy and Spain. Nucleic acid was either cDNA or gDNA, and it came from T cells, B-cell-depleted T cells, or PBMCs.

This CDR3 contains 16 residues. V lost 3 bases and J 0 bases, leaving 11 bases between the germline ends. Germline CDR1 and CDR2: KGHSH and LQKENI. In the original processing: Amplification with reference gene primers provided the estimates of nucleated cell counts. Profiled with immunoSEQ multiplex PCR; TCRdb holds only in-frame clones, not every one. V, J and clone size were drawn from that table, and D and trimming were deduced from the DNA. This table has some 380,000 clones, over 65% appearing once. V gene TRBV18 combines with J gene TRBJ1-4, with a possible D match to TRBD1 (6 bases). This TCR derives from a human donor with acute or convalescent COVID-19. The donor label of this sample is uncertain. The sample comprised peripheral blood. CDR3 amino acids: CASSPDRTSTNEKLFF. The CDR3 DNA reads TGTGCCAGCTCACCGGACAGAACCTCAACTAATGAAAAACTGTTTTTT.